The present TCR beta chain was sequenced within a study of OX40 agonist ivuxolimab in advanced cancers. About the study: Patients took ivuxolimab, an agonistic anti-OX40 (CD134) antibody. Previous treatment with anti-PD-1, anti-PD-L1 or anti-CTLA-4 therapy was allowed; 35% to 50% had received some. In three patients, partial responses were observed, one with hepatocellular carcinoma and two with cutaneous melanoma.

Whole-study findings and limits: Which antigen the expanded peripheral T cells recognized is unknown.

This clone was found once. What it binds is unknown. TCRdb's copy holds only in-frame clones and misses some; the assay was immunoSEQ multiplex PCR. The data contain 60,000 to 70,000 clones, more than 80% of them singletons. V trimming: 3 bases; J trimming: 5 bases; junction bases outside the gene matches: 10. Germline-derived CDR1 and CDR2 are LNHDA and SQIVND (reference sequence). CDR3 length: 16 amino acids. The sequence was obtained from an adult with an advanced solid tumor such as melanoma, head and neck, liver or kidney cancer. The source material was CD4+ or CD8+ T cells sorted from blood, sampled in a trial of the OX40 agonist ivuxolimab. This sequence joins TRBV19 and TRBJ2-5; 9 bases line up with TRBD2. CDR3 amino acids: CASSMKGGTSWETQYF. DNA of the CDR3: TGTGCCAGTAGTATGAAAGGGGGGACTAGCTGGGAGACCCAGTACTTC.